The 5 T cell receptor beta chains reported below all come from one sample, sequenced in a study of cytomegalovirus exposure and HLA in healthy donors. In the PCR, 60 Vbeta and 13 Jbeta primers were used. Data came from immunoSEQ multiplex PCR; TCRdb stores just in-frame clones and leaves some out. Of approximately 90,000 clones listed, about 80% are singletons. Sequencing input: PBMCs. The receptors were sampled from a male donor in good health and CMV-seronegative.

This sequence joins TRBV5-1 and TRBJ1-2; D is possibly TRBD1 (5 bases). From germline, CDR1 is SGHRS and CDR2 YFSETQ. This CDR3 spans 13 amino acids. V gave up 1 base and J gave up 8 bases, with 12 bases separating them. For the CDR3, the DNA is TGCGCCAGCAGCTTGAAAGGGGAGGGCGGCTACACCTTC. As protein: CASSLKGEGGYTF. Using reference TRBV5-1 and TRBJ1-2 for the parts outside the CDR3, the full variable domain is KAGVTQTPRYLIKTRGQQVTLSCSPISGHRSVSWYQQTPGQGLQFLFEYFSETQRNKGNFPGRFSGRQFSNSRSEMNVSTLELGDSALYLCASSLKGEGGYTFGSGTRLTVV.

The gene calls are TRBV14 and TRBJ2-7, with 7 bases lining up with TRBD1. Trimming cost V 6 bases and J 5 bases; bases outside gene matches: 4. The germline V gene encodes CDR1 SGHDN and CDR2 FVKESK. This CDR3 spans 12 amino acids. CDR3 amino acids: CASSLDRDEQYF. The CDR3 DNA reads TGTGCCAGCAGTTTAGACAGGGACGAGCAGTACTTC.

The gene calls are TRBV23-1 and TRBJ1-5; no firm D call. TRBV23-1 belongs to the ORF category, with a function that is uncertain. The V end lost 3 bases, the J end lost 5 bases, and 5 bases lay between the germline ends. The CDR3 is made up of 12 amino acids. CDR3 bases: TGCGCCAGCAGTCAGATAGATCAGCCCCAGCATTTT. It yields the protein CASSQIDQPQHF.

The chain recombines TRBV4-3 with TRBJ1-2; D ambiguous. CDR3 length equals 14 residues. With 4 bases removed from V and 2 bases from J, the gap between germline ends came to 11 bases. Germline CDR1 LGHNA, CDR2 YSLEER. In DNA, the CDR3 is TGCGCCAGCAGCCCTTGGGAGGACAACTATGGCTACACCTTC. It codes for CASSPWEDNYGYTF.

The chain uses TRBV7-9 and TRBJ1-5; TRBD1 is a possible D gene (6 bases). The CDR3 runs to 15 residues. Trimming removed 3 bases from V and 2 bases from J, with 11 bases in between. From germline, CDR1 is SEHNR and CDR2 FQNEAQ (reference sequence). CDR3 protein: CASSFGGAGNQPQHF. In nucleotides, the CDR3 is TGTGCCAGCAGCTTTGGGGGGGCAGGCAATCAGCCCCAGCATTTT.